This T cell receptor beta chain was sequenced for a study of cytomegalovirus exposure and HLA in healthy donors. Study findings and constraints: Some public TCRs appeared in many individuals, while most sequences were rare. Later on, an analysis tied 15,000 to 20,000 TCR beta sequences to HLA alleles at 0.05 false discovery rate.

60 Vbeta and 13 Jbeta primers were used in PCR. TCRdb's table, derived via immunoSEQ multiplex PCR, lists solely in-frame clones and lacks some. The profile covers roughly 130,000 clones, with around 8.5% appearing a single time and 5% to 6% taken by the ten largest. This clone occurred a few times. Antigen specificity is unknown. The sequenced material came from PBMCs. The sequence came from a man aged 35 to 55 in good health and CMV-seronegative.

The CDR3 loop reads CSVESDRPDHEQYF. Here the CDR3 DNA reads TGCAGCGTTGAGTCGGACAGGCCAGACCACGAGCAGTACTTC. The chain recombines TRBV29-1 with TRBJ2-7, with 7 bases matching TRBD1. Trimming took 3 bases from V and 5 from J; bases not matched to a gene: 10. Germline V gene lookup returns CDR1 SQVTM and CDR2 ANQGSEA. The CDR3 runs 14 residues.